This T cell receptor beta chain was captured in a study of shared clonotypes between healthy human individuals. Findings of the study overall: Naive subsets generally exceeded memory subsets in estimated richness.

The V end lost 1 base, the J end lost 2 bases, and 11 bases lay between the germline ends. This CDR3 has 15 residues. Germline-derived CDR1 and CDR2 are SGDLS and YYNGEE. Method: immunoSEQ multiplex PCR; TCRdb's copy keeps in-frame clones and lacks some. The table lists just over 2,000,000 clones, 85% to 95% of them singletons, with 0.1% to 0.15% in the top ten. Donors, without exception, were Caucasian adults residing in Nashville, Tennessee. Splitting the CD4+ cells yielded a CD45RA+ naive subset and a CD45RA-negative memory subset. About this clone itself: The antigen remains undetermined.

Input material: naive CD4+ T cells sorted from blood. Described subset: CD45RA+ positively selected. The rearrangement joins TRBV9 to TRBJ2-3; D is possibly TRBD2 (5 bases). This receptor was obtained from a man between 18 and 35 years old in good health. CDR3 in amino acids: CASSVRESYTDTQYF. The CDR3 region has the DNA TGTGCCAGCAGCGTACGGGAATCCTACACAGATACGCAGTATTTT.